The present T cell receptor beta chain was sequenced within a study of cytomegalovirus exposure and HLA in healthy donors. The PCR contained 60 Vbeta and 13 Jbeta primers. The data were produced by immunoSEQ multiplex PCR, yet TCRdb's version contains in-frame clones alone and is incomplete. The table records fewer than 100,000 clones, around 80% of them present only once. The germline V gene has CDR1 MDHEN and CDR2 SYDVKM. The length of the CDR3 is 13 residues. Germline trimming cut 10 bases from V and 4 bases from J; bases unmatched to any gene: 9. The J gene is TRBJ2-7, the V gene TRBV28, with TRBD1 matching 8 bases. This TCR was recovered from a man aged 60 to 69 in good health and CMV-seropositive. Sequences were obtained from PBMCs. As DNA, the CDR3 is TGTGCCACCCAGGGGGCTGGGTTATACGAGCAGTACTTC. This translates into CATQGAGLYEQYF.